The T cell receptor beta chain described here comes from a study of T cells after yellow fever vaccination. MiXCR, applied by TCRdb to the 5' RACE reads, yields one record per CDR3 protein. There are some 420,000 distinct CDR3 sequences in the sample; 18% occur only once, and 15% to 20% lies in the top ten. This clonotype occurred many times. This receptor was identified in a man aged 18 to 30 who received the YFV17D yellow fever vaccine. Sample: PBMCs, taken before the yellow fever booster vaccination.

The CDR3 sequence is CASSPDQNTGELFF. In DNA, the CDR3 is TGCGCCAGCAGCCCGGACCAAAACACCGGGGAGCTGTTTTTT. This chain uses TRBV5-1 with TRBJ2-2; no firm D call. The CDR3 consists of 14 residues. Germline loops: CDR1 SGHRS, CDR2 YFSETQ. The germline V and J ends were trimmed by 4 bases and 2 bases, with 9 bases remaining between them.